The sequence of this T cell receptor beta chain was determined in a study of blood T cell repertoires in COVID-19. About the study: T cells, B-cell-depleted T cells, or PBMCs provided the cDNA or gDNA that served as material.

V was cut by 4 bases and J by 0 bases, with 11 bases left in between. The CDR3 runs 15 residues. Sequencing was performed with immunoSEQ multiplex PCR; in TCRdb, only in-frame clones are kept and a portion is missing. The sample lists 100,000 to 150,000 clones, over 70% occurring once. This clonotype originated in a man aged 45-65 years with active COVID-19. The chain recombines TRBV23-1 with TRBJ2-3, with no clear D. TRBV23-1 is noted as an ORF with a role that remains uncertain. The sample taken for sequencing was peripheral blood. The CDR3 spells CASSRQVPSTDTQYF. The CDR3, as DNA: TGCGCCAGCAGTCGGCAAGTCCCTAGCACAGATACGCAGTATTTT.